The 16 T cell receptor beta chains below were found in one sample sequenced in a study of tumor-infiltrating lymphocytes in primary liver carcinoma. Unsorted whole blood supplied the blood RNA, and germline DNA was isolated too. Synthesis of TCR beta cDNA was carried out from approximately 0.55 ug total RNA with a constant-region primer. Libraries for TCR beta were built through three nested multiplex PCR rounds, which together made up a slightly modified ARM-PCR procedure. It was with TRBV1-TRBV30 forward primers and a C-beta reverse primer that the first two PCR rounds were run, at 10 to 11 cycles each. Each CDR3 protein gets one entry after TCRdb re-called the multiplex PCR reads with MiXCR. Found here are about 310,000 distinct CDR3 sequences, more than 55% of them singletons; the top ten hold approximately 15%. The sample was peripheral blood. The receptors stem from a woman younger than 45 with primary liver carcinoma and hepatitis B virus infection.

With respect to this clonotype: This may be a read error, as it is one base from a much larger clone. This chain uses TRBV29-1 with TRBJ2-5; 9 bases line up with TRBD2. The germline CDR1 and CDR2 sequences are SQVTM and ANQGSEA. The CDR3 runs 13 residues. The DNA for the CDR3 is TGCAACGTGGCCGGACTAGCGAGGGGGTCCCAGTACTTC. It yields the protein CNVAGLARGSQYF.

The V gene is TRBV9, the J gene TRBJ2-1, with D hard to call. Germline CDR1 SGDLS, CDR2 YYNGEE. The CDR3 is 11 amino acids. With 4 bases removed from V and 5 bases from J, the gap between germline ends came to 4 bases. The CDR3 DNA follows: TGTGCCAGCAGCTCAAACAATGAGCAGTTCTTC. Translating gives CASSSNNEQFF.

In the case of this clonotype: One end of the junction varies from germline; a read error may be responsible. This chain joins TRBV4-1 and TRBJ2-4; D is possibly TRBD1 (5 bases). The CDR3 consists of 16 residues. Germline V gene sequence: CDR1 MGHRA, CDR2 YSYEKL. This CDR3 is CASNQETDVAKNIQYF. CDR3 nucleotides: TGCGCCAGCAACCAAGAGACAGACGTAGCCAAAAACATTCAGTACTTC.

This clonotype has a handful of counts. The genes are TRBV7-9 and TRBJ2-7; D uncertain. Germline lookup yields CDR1 SEHNR and CDR2 FQNEAQ (reference sequence). CDR3 size: 16 residues. V lost 1 base and J 4 bases, leaving 17 bases between the germline ends. The CDR3 is CASSLVQNLAIYEQYF. The CDR3 DNA follows: TGTGCCAGCAGCTTAGTTCAGAACCTCGCAATTTACGAGCAGTACTTC.

The chain carries TRBV11-2 and TRBJ1-1; maybe TRBD1 (6 bases). This CDR3 comprises 16 residues. Germline CDR1 reads SGHAT; CDR2 reads FQNNGV. Trimming took off 7 bases at V and 8 bases at J, with 26 bases between the two ends. The CDR3 DNA sequence: TGTGCCAGCAAGACCGTCTCGGGGGCGCGGAATACCGAAGCTTTCTTT. Protein product: CASKTVSGARNTEAFF.

This sequence joins TRBV4-2 and TRBJ1-1; possibly TRBD1 for D (6 bases). CDR3 size: 16 residues. The V gene's germline CDR1 is LGHNA and CDR2 YNFKEQ. V lost 0 bases to trimming and J lost 5 bases, with 16 bases between them. CDR3 loop: CASSQDLPRRGTEAFF. CDR3 in DNA: TGTGCCAGCAGCCAAGATCTCCCCAGGAGGGGGACTGAAGCTTTCTTT.

Comment on this clonotype: Its ends do not fully match the called genes, so a read error is possible. The V and J genes are TRBV5-5 and TRBJ2-2, with D tentatively TRBD2 (6 bases). Looked up from germline, CDR1 is SGHKS and CDR2 is YYEKEE (reference sequence). The CDR3 totals 16 residues. The CDR3 DNA follows: TGTGCCAGCAGGAGCGGACCGCTCTTGTTTACCGGGGGGCTGTTTTTT. It specifies CASRSGPLLFTGGLFF.

Here the CDR3 reads CASLGGSRYNEQFF. CDR3 in DNA: TGTGCCAGCCTTGGCGGGAGTCGGTACAATGAGCAGTTCTTC. The chain combines TRBV12-3 or TRBV12-4 with TRBJ2-1; 7 positions match TRBD2. The CDR3 length is 14 residues. V gave up 8 bases and J gave up 4 bases; unmatched junction bases: 8.

CDR3 DNA: TGTGCCAGCCCATGGATAGGTGGCGAGCAGTACTTC. Protein sequence: CASPWIGGEQYF. J is TRBJ2-7 and V is TRBV18; D call uncertain. The germline V gene has CDR1 KGHSH and CDR2 LQKENI. V lost 8 bases and J 6 bases, leaving 14 bases between the germline ends. This CDR3 region has 12 residues.

This sequence joins TRBV4-1 and TRBJ1-2, with a weak D call TRBD1 (6 bases). The germline CDR1 and CDR2 sequences are MGHRA and YSYEKL. The CDR3 is 14 residues long. V lost 6 bases, J lost 7 bases, and 18 bases lay in between. CDR3 sequence (DNA): TGCGCCAGCAGGGGAGGCGGGGGCATCGTTGGCTACACCTTC. Translation gives CASRGGGGIVGYTF.

Regarding this clonotype: No conserved phenylalanine or tryptophan ends this CDR3, so it is likely a read error. The chain recombines TRBV29-1 with TRBJ1-1, with D tentatively TRBD1 (6 bases). Germline V lookup: CDR1 SQVTM, CDR2 ANQGSEA. This CDR3 is 14 amino acids long. Between the trimmed V and J ends, which lost 6 bases and 2 bases, there was a span of 16 bases. This CDR3 reads CSVETRGHNTEAFS. In DNA form, the CDR3 reads TGCAGCGTCGAGACCCGGGGACATAACACTGAAGCTTTCTCT.

This clonotype was detected many times. V and J are TRBV29-1 and TRBJ2-7; D is unclear. V was shortened by 0 bases and J by 3 bases, with 9 bases between the two germline ends. The CDR3 is made up of 13 amino acids. The V gene's germline CDR1 is SQVTM and CDR2 ANQGSEA. CDR3 region: CSVEEDFNYEQYF. The CDR3 DNA reads TGCAGCGTTGAAGAGGATTTTAACTACGAGCAGTACTTC.

Only a few counts were recorded for this clonotype. This sequence joins TRBV12-5 and TRBJ1-1; TRBD1 matches at 7 bases. Germline loops: CDR1 LGHNT, CDR2 FRNRAP. Unmatched junction bases numbered 0, after V lost 1 base and J lost 1 base. This CDR3 contains 14 residues. The CDR3 sequence: CASGLGDRNTEAFF. The CDR3 DNA reads as TGTGCTAGTGGTTTGGGGGACAGGAACACTGAAGCTTTCTTT.

This clonotype occurred a few times. Relative to the germline gene, one junction end is altered; a read error may explain this. The V call is TRBV4-2, the J call TRBJ2-1; 7 bases agree with TRBD2. Germline assignment: CDR1 LGHNA and CDR2 YNFKEQ. CDR3 length: 17 residues. CDR3 sequence (DNA): TGTGCCAGCAGCCAAGACCCCCAGTGGGGGGGGTACAATGGGCAGTTCTTC. Protein sequence: CASSQDPQWGGYNGQFF.

In its sample, this clonotype was seen a few times. V gene TRBV7-9 combines with J gene TRBJ2-1; D is ambiguous. This CDR3 is 12 amino acids long. The V and J ends lost 4 bases and 7 bases respectively, with 8 bases between them. CDR1 and CDR2 (germline): SEHNR, FQNEAQ (reference sequence). The CDR3 is CASSSPRNEQFF. Written as DNA, the CDR3 is TGTGCCAGCAGCTCACCAAGGAATGAGCAGTTCTTC.

This clonotype was seen only once. A read error may be the cause here, since a much bigger clone is one base away. The DNA for the CDR3 is TGCGCCAGCTGCCAAGAAATGAACACTGAAGCTTTCTTT. As protein: CASCQEMNTEAFF. The chain is built from TRBV4-1 and TRBJ1-1; D ambiguous. This CDR3 is built from 13 residues. Germline V gene sequence: CDR1 MGHRA, CDR2 YSYEKL.